These T cell receptor beta chains were read from a single sample in a study of blood T cell repertoires in COVID-19. Clones were read by immunoSEQ multiplex PCR, and TCRdb kept only the in-frame ones, dropping some. The sample shows roughly 250,000 clones, about 88% of them seen only once. Sequencing input: PBMCs or T cells enriched from blood (not recorded which). These TCRs come from a woman aged 45-65 years who had recovered from COVID-19. CDR3s include the opening cysteine and the closing phenylalanine or tryptophan. D genes are given only for firm matches. Clone size, where shown, is once, few, many, or a class for clones that have expanded.

DNA: TGTGCCAGCAGCTTATGGGCGGGGCCGACAAGTGAGCAGTTCTTC
CDR3: CASSLWAGPTSEQFF
J: TRBJ2-1
V: TRBV7-2
size: NA
D: NA
length: 15

DNA: TGCGCCAGCAGAAGGCAGGCCGACTCTGGGGCCAACGTCCTGACTTTC
CDR3: CASRRQADSGANVLTF
J: TRBJ2-6
V: TRBV5-1
size: NA
D: NA
length: 16

DNA: TGTGCCAGCAGTTACTCCCGGGAGGGCATCGGGGAGCTGTTTTTT
CDR3: CASSYSREGIGELFF
J: TRBJ2-2
V: TRBV6-2/TRBV6-3
size: NA
D: TRBD2
length: 15

DNA: TGTGCCAGCAGTTCTCTCGGGAGAAATGAGCAGTTCTTC
CDR3: CASSSLGRNEQFF
J: TRBJ2-1
V: TRBV28
size: NA
D: NA
length: 13

DNA: TGCGCCAGCAGCCAAGTTCAGGGGGCGAAAGCTTTCTTT
CDR3: CASSQVQGAKAFF
J: TRBJ1-1
V: TRBV4-1
size: NA
D: TRBD1
length: 13

DNA: TGTGCCAGCAGAAGGTGGGGGGAAAGGGAGTCACCCCTCCACTTT
CDR3: CASRRWGERESPLHF
J: TRBJ1-6
V: TRBV2
size: few
D: NA
length: 15

DNA: TGTGCCAGCAGTATAGGACAGGAGTACGAGCAGTACTTC
CDR3: CASSIGQEYEQYF
J: TRBJ2-7
V: TRBV6-5
size: NA
D: TRBD1
length: 13

DNA: TGTGCCAGCTCACCACCTAGTCTTACGTACAATGAGCAGTTCTTC
CDR3: CASSPPSLTYNEQFF
J: TRBJ2-1
V: TRBV18
size: NA
D: NA
length: 15

DNA: TGTGCCAGCAGCAAAATTGCCGGGACTAGCGTCAAATACAATGAGCAGTTCTTC
CDR3: CASSKIAGTSVKYNEQFF
J: TRBJ2-1
V: TRBV7-2
size: NA
D: TRBD2
length: 18

DNA: TGTGCCAGCAGCGCCCTGAGCGGGAGTCGGTACGAGCAGTACTTC
CDR3: CASSALSGSRYEQYF
J: TRBJ2-7
V: TRBV9
size: NA
D: TRBD2
length: 15

DNA: TGTGCCAGCGGGGTACTTATGAGCGGGACGTTCTTC
CDR3: CASGVLMSGTFF
J: TRBJ2-1
V: TRBV3-1/TRBV3-2
size: NA
D: TRBD2
length: 12

DNA: TGTGCCAGCAGTTTACACAGACCTAACTATGGCTACACCTTC
CDR3: CASSLHRPNYGYTF
J: TRBJ1-2
V: TRBV27
size: NA
D: NA
length: 14

DNA: TGTGCCAGCAGTGGGGCGACAGATACGCAGTATTTT
CDR3: CASSGATDTQYF
J: TRBJ2-3
V: TRBV25-1
size: NA
D: NA
length: 12

DNA: TGTGCCAGCAGCCAAGGAGGGAGCACCGGGGAGCTGTTTTTT
CDR3: CASSQGGSTGELFF
J: TRBJ2-2
V: TRBV3-1/TRBV3-2
size: few
D: NA
length: 14

DNA: TGCGCCAGCAGCTTGGAGGGGGCGCCTGGAAACACCATATATTTT
CDR3: CASSLEGAPGNTIYF
J: TRBJ1-3
V: TRBV5-1
size: NA
D: TRBD1
length: 15

DNA: TGTGCCAGCAGCACGACAGGGGGCGGCGGCAATCAGCCCCAGCATTTT
CDR3: CASSTTGGGGNQPQHF
J: TRBJ1-5
V: TRBV6-2/TRBV6-3
size: NA
D: TRBD1
length: 16

DNA: TGTGCCAGCAGCCCCGACAGGACGAGCTCCTATAATTCACCCCTCCACTTT
CDR3: CASSPDRTSSYNSPLHF
J: TRBJ1-6
V: TRBV7-8
size: NA
D: NA
length: 17

DNA: TGTGCCAGCAGCTTAGCGCGGGCGGGGGAGCAGTACTTC
CDR3: CASSLARAGEQYF
J: TRBJ2-7
V: TRBV7-2
size: once
D: NA
length: 13

DNA: TGTGCCAGCAGTTACTCCCCGCGGGGCTCGAACTATGGCTACACCTTC
CDR3: CASSYSPRGSNYGYTF
J: TRBJ1-2
V: TRBV6-5
size: NA
D: NA
length: 16

DNA: TGTGCCAGCAGCGCGGAGGGTCGAAATAATTCACCCCTCCACTTT
CDR3: CASSAEGRNNSPLHF
J: TRBJ1-6
V: TRBV28
size: NA
D: NA
length: 15

DNA: TGTGCCAGCAGTTCTAGCTCGGCCGCCAATCAGCCCCAGCATTTT
CDR3: CASSSSSAANQPQHF
J: TRBJ1-5
V: TRBV6-5
size: NA
D: NA
length: 15

DNA: TGTGCCAGCAGCTTAAGGCAGCGGTCGCGAGGAGAAAAACTGTTTTTT
CDR3: CASSLRQRSRGEKLFF
J: TRBJ1-4
V: TRBV11-1
size: NA
D: NA
length: 16

DNA: TGTGCCAGTAGCAGGGGGCGAGAAAAACTGTTTTTT
CDR3: CASSRGREKLFF
J: TRBJ1-4
V: TRBV6-1
size: NA
D: TRBD1
length: 12

DNA: TGTGCCTGGAGTGTTGTCAAAGCCTCCTACAATGAGCAGTTCTTC
CDR3: CAWSVVKASYNEQFF
J: TRBJ2-1
V: TRBV30
size: NA
D: NA
length: 15

DNA: TGCAGCGTTGCAGGATCCCTAGCGGGGAGCTCCTACGAGCAGTACTTC
CDR3: CSVAGSLAGSSYEQYF
J: TRBJ2-7
V: TRBV29-1
size: NA
D: TRBD2
length: 16

DNA: TGCGCCAGCAGCCAAGCACTAGCGGGAGGGCCAGTCACCGGGGAGCTGTTTTTT
CDR3: CASSQALAGGPVTGELFF
J: TRBJ2-2
V: TRBV4-1
size: NA
D: TRBD2
length: 18

DNA: TGTGCCAGCAGGCTAGCGGGAGGGGGCGAGACCCAGTACTTC
CDR3: CASRLAGGGETQYF
J: TRBJ2-5
V: TRBV27
size: NA
D: TRBD2
length: 14

DNA: TGTGCCAGCAGCTTAGTAGACCAGGGCTATGGCTACACCTTC
CDR3: CASSLVDQGYGYTF
J: TRBJ1-2
V: TRBV7-9
size: NA
D: NA
length: 14

DNA: TGTGCCAGCAGCGTAGCTCATCACGGGATCCCGATAAATGAGCAGTTCTTC
CDR3: CASSVAHHGIPINEQFF
J: TRBJ2-1
V: TRBV9
size: NA
D: NA
length: 17

DNA: TGCGCCAGCAGCTTGGCCCTAGCGGGAGGGCCCGGCACCGGGGAGCTGTTTTTT
CDR3: CASSLALAGGPGTGELFF
J: TRBJ2-2
V: TRBV5-1
size: NA
D: TRBD2
length: 18

DNA: TGCGCCAGCAGCCAGGGAGCGGGGCAAGAGACCCAGTACTTC
CDR3: CASSQGAGQETQYF
J: TRBJ2-5
V: TRBV4-1
size: NA
D: TRBD2
length: 14

DNA: TGTGCCAGCAGTTTCGGGACTAGCGGGAGAATGGGAAATGAGCAGTTCTTC
CDR3: CASSFGTSGRMGNEQFF
J: TRBJ2-1
V: TRBV27
size: NA
D: TRBD2
length: 17

DNA: TGCGCCAGCAGCCCCGGACTAGCGAATCAAGAGACCCAGTACTTC
CDR3: CASSPGLANQETQYF
J: TRBJ2-5
V: TRBV4-3
size: NA
D: TRBD2
length: 15

DNA: TGTGCCAGCCGGGGACAGGGGATTTTTGATAGCAATCAGCCCCAGCATTTT
CDR3: CASRGQGIFDSNQPQHF
J: TRBJ1-5
V: TRBV2
size: NA
D: TRBD1
length: 17

DNA: TGTGCCAGCAGCCAGGAAGGGGGACAGCCCCAGCATTTT
CDR3: CASSQEGGQPQHF
J: TRBJ1-5
V: TRBV3-1/TRBV3-2
size: NA
D: NA
length: 13

DNA: TGCGCCAGCAGCTTTCAGGGGAGCGATACGCAGTATTTT
CDR3: CASSFQGSDTQYF
J: TRBJ2-3
V: TRBV5-1
size: NA
D: NA
length: 13

DNA: TGTGCCAGCAGTATTATGGGGCACTATGGCTACACCTTC
CDR3: CASSIMGHYGYTF
J: TRBJ1-2
V: TRBV28
size: NA
D: NA
length: 13

DNA: TGCGCCAGCAGCTACCCGGTAGTAGCGGGAGAGGCCTACAATGAGCAGTTCTTC
CDR3: CASSYPVVAGEAYNEQFF
J: TRBJ2-1
V: TRBV5-1
size: NA
D: TRBD2
length: 18

DNA: TGCGCCAGCAGCTTGGAAGGGGGCCTCGGCCCAGATACGCAGTATTTT
CDR3: CASSLEGGLGPDTQYF
J: TRBJ2-3
V: TRBV5-1
size: NA
D: TRBD1
length: 16

DNA: TGCGCCAGCAGTGAAGTATTAGCAACTTCCTACGAGCAGTACTTC
CDR3: CASSEVLATSYEQYF
J: TRBJ2-7
V: TRBV10-2
size: NA
D: NA
length: 15

DNA: TGTGCCAGCAGCCCAGGATGGCTCAATGAGCAGTTCTTC
CDR3: CASSPGWLNEQFF
J: TRBJ2-1
V: TRBV11-2
size: NA
D: NA
length: 13

DNA: TGCGCCAGCAGCTTGGGCTACTACTCCTACAATGAGCAGTTCTTC
CDR3: CASSLGYYSYNEQFF
J: TRBJ2-1
V: TRBV5-1
size: NA
D: NA
length: 15

DNA: TGTGCCACCCACTGGGAGGGGGTGTTGTATGGCTACACCTTC
CDR3: CATHWEGVLYGYTF
J: TRBJ1-2
V: TRBV5-4
size: NA
D: NA
length: 14

DNA: TGTGCCAGCAGCACGGGACTAGTCGTTACCACAGATACGCAGTATTTT
CDR3: CASSTGLVVTTDTQYF
J: TRBJ2-3
V: TRBV9
size: NA
D: TRBD2
length: 16

DNA: TGTGCCAGCAGCTTCCCGGGATCACATTCACCCCTCCACTTT
CDR3: CASSFPGSHSPLHF
J: TRBJ1-6
V: TRBV14
size: NA
D: NA
length: 14

DNA: TGTGCCAGCAGCTCCTTAGGGACAGGGGTCGGTCAGCCCCAGCATTTT
CDR3: CASSSLGTGVGQPQHF
J: TRBJ1-5
V: TRBV7-2
size: NA
D: TRBD1
length: 16

DNA: TGTGCCACCCGAGACAGGATGAACACCGGGGAGCTGTTTTTT
CDR3: CATRDRMNTGELFF
J: TRBJ2-2
V: TRBV19
size: NA
D: NA
length: 14

DNA: TGTGCCAGCAGCCTCCGGACAGGGAGGATTGCCTACAATGAGCAGTTCTTC
CDR3: CASSLRTGRIAYNEQFF
J: TRBJ2-1
V: TRBV9
size: NA
D: TRBD1
length: 17